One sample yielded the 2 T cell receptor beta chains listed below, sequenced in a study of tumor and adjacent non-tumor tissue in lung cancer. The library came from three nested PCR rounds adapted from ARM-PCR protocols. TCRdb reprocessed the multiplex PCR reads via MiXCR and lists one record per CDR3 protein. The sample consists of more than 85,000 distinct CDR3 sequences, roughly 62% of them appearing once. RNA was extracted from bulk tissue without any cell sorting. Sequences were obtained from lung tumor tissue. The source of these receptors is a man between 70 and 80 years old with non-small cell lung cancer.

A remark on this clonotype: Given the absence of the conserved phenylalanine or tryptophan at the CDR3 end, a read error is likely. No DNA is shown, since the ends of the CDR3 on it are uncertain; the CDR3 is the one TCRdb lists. The CDR3: CASSLKSGSTDTRYV. The chain joins TRBV12-3 or TRBV12-4 to TRBJ2-3; TRBD1 is taken as the D call from the table, unchecked against the DNA. Both ends counted, the CDR3 spans 15 residues.

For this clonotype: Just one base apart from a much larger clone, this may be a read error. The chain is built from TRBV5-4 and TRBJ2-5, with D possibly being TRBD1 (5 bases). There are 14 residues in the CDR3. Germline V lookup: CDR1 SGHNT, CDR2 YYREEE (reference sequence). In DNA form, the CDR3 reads TGTGCCCGCAGCCGTGACAGTTTCCAAGAGACCCAGTACTTC. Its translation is CARSRDSFQETQYF.